This paragraph reports one TCR beta chain. Its antigen is unknown. One junction end does not reproduce the germline sequence, and a read error may be involved. The record originates from a study of T cell repertoires in cytomegalovirus infection. About the study: Peptides in the study included HLA-C-restricted and HLA-B-restricted CMV epitopes. CMV infection together with matching HLA type was indicated by public TCR beta signatures. Notes on the study in general: The ex vivo response was dominated by HLA-C-restricted CMV-specific TCR beta clonotypes. Summed public TCR beta family frequency identified CMV carriers bearing the relevant HLA.

CDR3 length equals 14 residues. Germline-derived CDR1 and CDR2 are MNHNS and SASEGT. TCRdb fed the reads into MiXCR, producing one record per CDR3 protein. The sample has fewer than 900,000 distinct CDR3 sequences, just under 30% seen once. This receptor was taken from a human donor in good health (CMV status not recorded). Some clones in this sample may be carry-over from other donors' samples. V usage is TRBV6-1 and J usage is TRBJ2-7, with a possible D match to TRBD2 (5 bases). The sequences come from cultured CD8+ T cells from PBMCs, collected from culture after CMV antigen stimulation. CDR3 in amino acids: CASRLQEAAYKQYF. The CDR3 DNA follows: TGTGCCAGCAGACTCCAGGAAGCGGCCTACAAGCAGTACTTC.